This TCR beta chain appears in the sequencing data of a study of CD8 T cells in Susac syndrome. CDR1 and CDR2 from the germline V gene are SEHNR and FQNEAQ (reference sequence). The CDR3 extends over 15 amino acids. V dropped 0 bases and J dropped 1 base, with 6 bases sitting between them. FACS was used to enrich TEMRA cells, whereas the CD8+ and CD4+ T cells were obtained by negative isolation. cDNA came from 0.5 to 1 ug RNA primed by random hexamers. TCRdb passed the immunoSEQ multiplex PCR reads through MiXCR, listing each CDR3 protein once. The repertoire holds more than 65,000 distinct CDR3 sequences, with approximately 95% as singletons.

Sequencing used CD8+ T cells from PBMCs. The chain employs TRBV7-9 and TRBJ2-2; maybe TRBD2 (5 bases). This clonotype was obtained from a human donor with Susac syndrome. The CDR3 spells CASSLALENTGELFF. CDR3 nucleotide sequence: TGTGCCAGCAGCTTAGCACTAGAGAACACCGGGGAGCTGTTTTTT.